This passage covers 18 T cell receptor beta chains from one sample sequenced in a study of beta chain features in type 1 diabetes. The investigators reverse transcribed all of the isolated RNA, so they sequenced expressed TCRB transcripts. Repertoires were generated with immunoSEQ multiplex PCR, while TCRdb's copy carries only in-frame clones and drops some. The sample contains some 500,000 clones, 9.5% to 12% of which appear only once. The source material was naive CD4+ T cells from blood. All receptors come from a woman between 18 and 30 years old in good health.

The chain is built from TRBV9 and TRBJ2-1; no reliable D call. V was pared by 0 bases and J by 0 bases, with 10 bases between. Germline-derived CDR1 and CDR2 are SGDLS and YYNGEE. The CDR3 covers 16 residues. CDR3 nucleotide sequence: TGTGCCAGCAGCGTAGGCTGGGCCGCCTCCTACAATGAGCAGTTCTTC. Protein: CASSVGWAASYNEQFF.

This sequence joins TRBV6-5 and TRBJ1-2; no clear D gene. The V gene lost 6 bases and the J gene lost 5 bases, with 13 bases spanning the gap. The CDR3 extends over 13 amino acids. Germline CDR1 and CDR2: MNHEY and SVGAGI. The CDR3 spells CASRRGLVYGYTF. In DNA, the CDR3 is TGTGCCAGCAGACGCGGACTGGTTTATGGCTACACCTTC.

Here the CDR3 DNA reads TGTGCCAGCAGCTTCCCAGGGGATTCACCCCTCCACTTT. Translation: CASSFPGDSPLHF. The chain is built from TRBV7-2 and TRBJ1-6; possibly TRBD1 for D (6 bases). This CDR3 comprises 13 residues. Per the germline V gene, CDR1 is SGHTA and CDR2 is FQGNSA. V lost 3 bases to trimming and J lost 8 bases, with 8 bases between them.

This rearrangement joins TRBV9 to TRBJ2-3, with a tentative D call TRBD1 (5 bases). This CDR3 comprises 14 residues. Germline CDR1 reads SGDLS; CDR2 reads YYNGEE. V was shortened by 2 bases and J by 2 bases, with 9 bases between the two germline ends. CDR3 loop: CASSVEGATDTQYF. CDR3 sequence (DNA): TGTGCCAGCAGCGTGGAAGGGGCCACAGATACGCAGTATTTT.

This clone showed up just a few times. The CDR3 sequence: CASRTAGTANTGELFF. CDR3 DNA: TGTGCCTCCAGAACTGCCGGGACAGCGAACACCGGGGAGCTGTTTTTT. The rearrangement joins TRBV19 to TRBJ2-2; 7 bases fit TRBD1. With V trimmed by 11 bases and J by 0 bases, 12 bases remained unmatched. Germline CDR1 is LNHDA and CDR2 is SQIVND (reference sequence). The CDR3 sequence is 16 residues long.

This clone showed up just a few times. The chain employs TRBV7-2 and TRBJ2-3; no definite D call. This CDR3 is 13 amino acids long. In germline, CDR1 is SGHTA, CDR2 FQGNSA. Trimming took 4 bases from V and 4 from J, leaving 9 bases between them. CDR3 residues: CASSSKVPDTQYF. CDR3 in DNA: TGTGCCAGCAGCTCAAAGGTCCCAGATACGCAGTATTTT.

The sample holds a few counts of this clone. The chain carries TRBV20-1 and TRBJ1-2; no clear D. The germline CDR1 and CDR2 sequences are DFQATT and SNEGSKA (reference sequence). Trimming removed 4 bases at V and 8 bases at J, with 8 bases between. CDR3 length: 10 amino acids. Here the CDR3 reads CSAKAEGYTF. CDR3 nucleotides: TGCAGTGCTAAGGCGGAGGGCTACACCTTC.

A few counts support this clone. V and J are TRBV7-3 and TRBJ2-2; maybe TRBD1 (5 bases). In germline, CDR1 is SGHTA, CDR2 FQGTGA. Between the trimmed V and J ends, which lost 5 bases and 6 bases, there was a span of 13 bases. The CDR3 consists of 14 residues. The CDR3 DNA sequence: TGTGCCAGCAGCATATATCAGGGTTCCGGGGAGCTGTTTTTT. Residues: CASSIYQGSGELFF. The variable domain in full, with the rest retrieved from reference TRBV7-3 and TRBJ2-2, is GAGVSQTPSNKVTEKGKYVELRCDPISGHTALYWYRQSLGQGPEFLIYFQGTGAADDSGLPNDRFFAVRPEGSVSTLKIQRTERGDSAVYLCASSIYQGSGELFFGEGSRLTVL.

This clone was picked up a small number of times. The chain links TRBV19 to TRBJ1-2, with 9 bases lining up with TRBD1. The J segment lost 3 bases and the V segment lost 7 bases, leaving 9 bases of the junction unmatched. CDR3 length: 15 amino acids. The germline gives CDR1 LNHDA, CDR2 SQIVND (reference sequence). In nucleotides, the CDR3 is TGTGCCAGTATCGCCAGCGACAGGGGGTACTATGGCTACACCTTC. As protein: CASIASDRGYYGYTF.

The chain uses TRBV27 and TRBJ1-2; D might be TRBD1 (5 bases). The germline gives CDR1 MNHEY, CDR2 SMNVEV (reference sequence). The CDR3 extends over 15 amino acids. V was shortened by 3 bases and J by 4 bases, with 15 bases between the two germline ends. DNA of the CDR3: TGTGCCAGCAGTTTTGTCGCAGGAGGGACCTATGGCTACACCTTC. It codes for CASSFVAGGTYGYTF.

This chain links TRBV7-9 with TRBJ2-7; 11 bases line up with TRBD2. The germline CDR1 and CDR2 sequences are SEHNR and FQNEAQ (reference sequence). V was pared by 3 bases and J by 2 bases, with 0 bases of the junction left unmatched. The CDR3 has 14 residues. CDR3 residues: CASSLTSGTYEQYV. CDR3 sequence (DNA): TGTGCCAGCAGCTTGACTAGCGGGACCTACGAGCAGTACGTC.

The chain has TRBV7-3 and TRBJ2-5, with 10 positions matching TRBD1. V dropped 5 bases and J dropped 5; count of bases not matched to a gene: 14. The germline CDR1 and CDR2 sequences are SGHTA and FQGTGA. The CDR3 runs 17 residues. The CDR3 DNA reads TGTGCCAGCAGCCCAAAGGGACAGGGGACGCTGACCGAGACCCAGTACTTC. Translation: CASSPKGQGTLTETQYF.

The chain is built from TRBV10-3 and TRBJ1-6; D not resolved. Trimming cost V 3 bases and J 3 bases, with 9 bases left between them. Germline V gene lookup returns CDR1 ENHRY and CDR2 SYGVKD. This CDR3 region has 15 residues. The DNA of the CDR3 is TGTGCCATCAGTGAAGACTTAGTCTATAATTCACCCCTCCACTTT. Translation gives CAISEDLVYNSPLHF.

The CDR3 nucleotides read TGTGCCTGGAGTGCCGGGACTAGCGGGAGCAATGAGCAGTTCTTC. This sequence encodes CAWSAGTSGSNEQFF. V and J are TRBV30 and TRBJ2-1; 14 bases fit TRBD2. V lost 1 base, J lost 6 bases, and 2 bases stayed unmatched. Germline V gene sequence: CDR1 GTSNPN, CDR2 SVGIG (reference sequence). The CDR3 is 15 residues long.

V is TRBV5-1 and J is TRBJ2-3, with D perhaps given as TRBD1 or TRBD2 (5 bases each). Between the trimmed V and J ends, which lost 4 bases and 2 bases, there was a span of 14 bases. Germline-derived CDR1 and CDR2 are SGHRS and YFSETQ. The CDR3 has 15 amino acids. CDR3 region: CASSPWDGYTDTQYF. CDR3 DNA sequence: TGCGCCAGCAGCCCGTGGGACGGATACACAGATACGCAGTATTTT. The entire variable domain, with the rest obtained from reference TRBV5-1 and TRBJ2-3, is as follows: KAGVTQTPRYLIKTRGQQVTLSCSPISGHRSVSWYQQTPGQGLQFLFEYFSETQRNKGNFPGRFSGRQFSNSRSEMNVSTLELGDSALYLCASSPWDGYTDTQYFGPGTRLTVL.

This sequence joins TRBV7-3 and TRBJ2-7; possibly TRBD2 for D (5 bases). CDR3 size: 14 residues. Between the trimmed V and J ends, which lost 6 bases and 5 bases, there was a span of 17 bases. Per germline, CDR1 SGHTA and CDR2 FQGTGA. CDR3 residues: CASSSWSRGDEQYF. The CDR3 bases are TGTGCCAGCAGTTCATGGAGCCGGGGAGACGAGCAGTACTTC.

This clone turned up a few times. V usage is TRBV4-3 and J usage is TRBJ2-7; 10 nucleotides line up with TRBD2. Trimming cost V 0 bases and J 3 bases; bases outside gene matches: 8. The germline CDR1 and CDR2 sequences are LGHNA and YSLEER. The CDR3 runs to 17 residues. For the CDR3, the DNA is TGCGCCAGCAGCCAAGACACCATAGCGGGAGGCCTCTACGAGCAGTACTTC. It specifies CASSQDTIAGGLYEQYF.

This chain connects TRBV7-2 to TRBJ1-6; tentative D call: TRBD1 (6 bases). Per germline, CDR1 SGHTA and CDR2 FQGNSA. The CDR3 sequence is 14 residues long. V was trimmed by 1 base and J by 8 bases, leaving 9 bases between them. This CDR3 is CASSLEQGYSPLHF. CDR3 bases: TGTGCCAGCAGCTTAGAACAGGGATATTCACCCCTCCACTTT.